Listed here are 3 T cell receptor beta chains from one sample, sequenced in a study of T cell repertoires in cytomegalovirus infection. TCRdb called the reads again in MiXCR, with one record for every CDR3 protein. This table holds some 280,000 distinct CDR3 sequences, about 13% found once. Sample: PBMCs. These receptors all stem from a human donor in good health (CMV status not recorded). Some clones in this sample may be carry-over from other donors' samples.

This clonotype was observed many times. The chain combines TRBV7-6 with TRBJ2-3, with 13 bases lining up with TRBD2. The CDR3 contains 18 residues. Per germline, CDR1 SGHVS and CDR2 FNYEAQ. V lost 6 bases and J lost 2; bases outside the gene matches: 11. CDR3 residues: CASSPGLAGVTYTDTQYF. The CDR3 nucleotides read TGTGCCAGCAGTCCTGGACTAGCGGGGGTCACCTACACAGATACGCAGTATTTT.

The chain employs TRBV29-1 and TRBJ2-2, with 8 bases fitting TRBD1. In germline, CDR1 is SQVTM, CDR2 ANQGSEA. This CDR3 spans 13 amino acids. Trimming at V came to 7 bases and at J to 7 bases, leaving 8 bases not matched to a gene. The CDR3 bases are TGCAGCGCCGAGACAGGGGTCAACGGGGAGCTGTTTTTT. As protein: CSAETGVNGELFF.

A word on this clonotype: This may arise from a read error, as a much more abundant clone is one base away. J is TRBJ1-1 and V is TRBV2, with 10 bases that match TRBD1. CDR3 length: 15 amino acids. Germline CDR1 reads SNHLY; CDR2 reads FYNNEI. CDR3 protein: CTSRVKTGGWTEAFF. Written as DNA, the CDR3 is TGTACCAGCAGGGTAAAGACAGGGGGCTGGACTGAAGCTTTCTTT.